What follows is one T cell receptor (beta chain) and its context. The data were obtained in a study of CD8+CD57+ T cells in acquired aplastic anemia. All patients picked for sequencing had shown, by flow cytometry, an expansion of CD8+CD57+ cells. Blood samples were obtained from patients who had received no prior therapy. Germline CDR1 LNHDA, CDR2 SQIVND (reference sequence). Trimming removed 5 bases at V and 0 bases at J, with 11 bases between. CDR3 length: 14 residues. Genomic DNA acted as the template from which TCR beta VDJ combination and CDR3 sequence profiling were carried out. TCRdb redid the calling of the reads with MiXCR, one entry per CDR3 protein. The table records some 180,000 distinct CDR3 sequences, 55% to 65% of them present only once.

This TCR was recovered from a human donor with aplastic anemia. The chain is built from TRBV19 and TRBJ2-7, with a possible D match to TRBD1 (5 bases). Input material: sorted CD4+, CD8+, or CD8+CD57+ T cells (not recorded which) from PBMCs. Here the CDR3 DNA reads TGTGCCAGTAGTTCGGACACATCCTCCTACGAGCAGTACTTC. Protein: CASSSDTSSYEQYF.